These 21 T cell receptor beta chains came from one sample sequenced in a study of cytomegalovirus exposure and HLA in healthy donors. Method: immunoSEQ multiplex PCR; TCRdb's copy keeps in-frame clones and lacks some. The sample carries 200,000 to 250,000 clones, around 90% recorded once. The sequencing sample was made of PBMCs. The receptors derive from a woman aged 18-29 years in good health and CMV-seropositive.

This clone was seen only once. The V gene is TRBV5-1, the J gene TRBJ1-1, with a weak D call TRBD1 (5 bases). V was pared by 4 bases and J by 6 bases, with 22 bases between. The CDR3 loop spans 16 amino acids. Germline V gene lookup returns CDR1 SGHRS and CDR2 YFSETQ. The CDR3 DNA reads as TGCGCCAGCAGCCTGGACGGCCACTGGGGCCAGGCTGAAGCTTTCTTT. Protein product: CASSLDGHWGQAEAFF.

CDR3 residues: CASSIDSQETQYF. CDR3 nucleotide sequence: TGTGCCAGTAGTATAGATAGCCAAGAGACCCAGTACTTC. The chain links TRBV19 to TRBJ2-5; D ambiguous. Germline V gene lookup returns CDR1 LNHDA and CDR2 SQIVND (reference sequence). The CDR3 spans 13 residues. V lost 0 bases and J 1 base, leaving 3 bases between the germline ends.

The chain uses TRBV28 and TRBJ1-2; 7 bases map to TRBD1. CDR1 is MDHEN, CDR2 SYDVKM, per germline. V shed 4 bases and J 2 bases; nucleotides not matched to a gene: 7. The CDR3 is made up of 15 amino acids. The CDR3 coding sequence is TGTGCCAGCAGTTCCGCGACAGGGACCAACTATGGCTACACCTTC. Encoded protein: CASSSATGTNYGYTF.

The CDR3 loop is CASRTGHLSTDTQYF. Written as DNA, the CDR3 is TGTGCCAGCAGGACGGGACACCTTAGCACAGATACGCAGTATTTT. The chain uses TRBV6-1 and TRBJ2-3, with a tentative D call TRBD1 (6 bases). With 6 bases removed from V and 0 bases from J, the gap between germline ends came to 13 bases. Germline V gives CDR1 MNHNS, CDR2 SASEGT. The CDR3 has 15 amino acids.

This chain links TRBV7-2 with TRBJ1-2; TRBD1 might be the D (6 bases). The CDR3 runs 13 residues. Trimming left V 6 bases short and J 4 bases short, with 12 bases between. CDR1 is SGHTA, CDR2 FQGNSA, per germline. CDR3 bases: TGTGCCAGCAGGCCCACAGGGATCTATGGCTACACCTTC. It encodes CASRPTGIYGYTF. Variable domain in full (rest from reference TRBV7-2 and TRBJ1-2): GAGVSQSPSNKVTEKGKDVELRCDPISGHTALYWYRQSLGQGLEFLIYFQGNSAPDKSGLPSDRFSAERTGGSVSTLTIQRTQQEDSAVYLCASRPTGIYGYTFGSGTRLTVV.

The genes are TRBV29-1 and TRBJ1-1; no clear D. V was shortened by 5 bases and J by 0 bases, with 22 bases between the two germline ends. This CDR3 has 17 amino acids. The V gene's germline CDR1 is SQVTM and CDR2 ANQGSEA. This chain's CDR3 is CSVPGGEGLLLNTEAFF. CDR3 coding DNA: TGCAGCGTTCCGGGCGGGGAGGGTTTACTACTGAACACTGAAGCTTTCTTT.

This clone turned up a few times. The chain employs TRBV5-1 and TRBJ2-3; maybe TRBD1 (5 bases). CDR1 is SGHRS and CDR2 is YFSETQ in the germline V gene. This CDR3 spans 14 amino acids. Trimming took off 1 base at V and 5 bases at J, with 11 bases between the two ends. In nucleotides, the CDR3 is TGCGCCAGCAGCTTGCCGCTAGGGGAAGATACGCAGTATTTT. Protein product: CASSLPLGEDTQYF.

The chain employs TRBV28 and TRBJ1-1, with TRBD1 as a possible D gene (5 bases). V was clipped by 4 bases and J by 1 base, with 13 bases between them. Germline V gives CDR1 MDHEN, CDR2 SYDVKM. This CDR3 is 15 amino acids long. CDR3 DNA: TGTGCCAGCAGTTCCCGGGGACTGTCGAACACTGAAGCTTTCTTT. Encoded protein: CASSSRGLSNTEAFF.

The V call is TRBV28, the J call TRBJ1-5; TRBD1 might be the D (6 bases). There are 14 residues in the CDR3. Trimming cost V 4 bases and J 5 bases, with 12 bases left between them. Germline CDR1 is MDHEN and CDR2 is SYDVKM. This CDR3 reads CASSSDSRYQPQHF. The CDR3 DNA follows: TGTGCCAGCAGTTCGGACAGCCGTTATCAGCCCCAGCATTTT.

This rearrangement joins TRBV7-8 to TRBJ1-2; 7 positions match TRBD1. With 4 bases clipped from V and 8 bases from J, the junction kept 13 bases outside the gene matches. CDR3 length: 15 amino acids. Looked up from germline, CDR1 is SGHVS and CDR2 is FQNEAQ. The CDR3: CASSSYRGIRGGYTF. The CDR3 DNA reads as TGTGCCAGCAGCTCCTACAGGGGTATACGGGGAGGCTACACCTTC.

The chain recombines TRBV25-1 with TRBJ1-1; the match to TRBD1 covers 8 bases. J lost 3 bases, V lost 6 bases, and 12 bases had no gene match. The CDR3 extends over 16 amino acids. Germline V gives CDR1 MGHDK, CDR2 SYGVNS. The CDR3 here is CASSQDRVGRDTEAFF. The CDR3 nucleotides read TGTGCCAGCAGCCAGGACAGGGTGGGGAGGGACACTGAAGCTTTCTTT.

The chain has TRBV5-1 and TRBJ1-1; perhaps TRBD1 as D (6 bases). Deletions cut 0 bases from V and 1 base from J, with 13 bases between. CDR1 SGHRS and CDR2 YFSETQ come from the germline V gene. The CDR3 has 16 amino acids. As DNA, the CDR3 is TGCGCCAGCAGCTTGGATCCGGGACATCAGAACACTGAAGCTTTCTTT. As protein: CASSLDPGHQNTEAFF.

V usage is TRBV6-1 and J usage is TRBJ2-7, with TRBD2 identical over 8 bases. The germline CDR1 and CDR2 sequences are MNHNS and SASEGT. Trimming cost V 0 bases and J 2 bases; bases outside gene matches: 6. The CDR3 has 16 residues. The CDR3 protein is CASSEAVLAAAYEQYF. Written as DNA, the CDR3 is TGTGCCAGCAGTGAAGCTGTACTAGCGGCCGCCTACGAGCAGTACTTC.

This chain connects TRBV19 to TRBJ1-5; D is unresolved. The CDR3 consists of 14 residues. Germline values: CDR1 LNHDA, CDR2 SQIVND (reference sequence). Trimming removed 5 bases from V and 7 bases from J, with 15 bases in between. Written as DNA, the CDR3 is TGTGCCAGTAGTGTTCAGAAAAGTCGCCAGCCCCAGCATTTT. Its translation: CASSVQKSRQPQHF.

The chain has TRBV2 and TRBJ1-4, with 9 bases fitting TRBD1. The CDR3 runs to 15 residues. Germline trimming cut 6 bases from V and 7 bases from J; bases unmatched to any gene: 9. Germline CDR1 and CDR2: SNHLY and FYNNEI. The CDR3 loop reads CASSPGTGYSEKLFF. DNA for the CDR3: TGTGCCAGCAGCCCCGGGACAGGGTACTCTGAAAAACTGTTTTTT.

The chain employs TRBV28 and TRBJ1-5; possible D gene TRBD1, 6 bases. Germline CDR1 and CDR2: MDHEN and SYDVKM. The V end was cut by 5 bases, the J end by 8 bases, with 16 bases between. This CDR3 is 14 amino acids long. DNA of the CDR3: TGTGCCAGCAGTGCCAGGGGCACTCCCGAGCCCCAGCATTTT. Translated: CASSARGTPEPQHF. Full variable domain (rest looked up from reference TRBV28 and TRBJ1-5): DVKVTQSSRYLVKRTGEKVFLECVQDMDHENMFWYRQDPGLGLRLIYFSYDVKMKEKGDIPEGYSVSREKKERFSLILESASTNQTSMYLCASSARGTPEPQHFGDGTRLSIL.

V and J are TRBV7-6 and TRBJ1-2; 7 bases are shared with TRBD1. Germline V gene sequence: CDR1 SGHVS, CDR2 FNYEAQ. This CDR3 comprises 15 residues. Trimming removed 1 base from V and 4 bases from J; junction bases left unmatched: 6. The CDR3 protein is CASSLEPGTAYGYTF. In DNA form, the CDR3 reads TGTGCCAGCAGCTTAGAGCCCGGGACAGCCTATGGCTACACCTTC. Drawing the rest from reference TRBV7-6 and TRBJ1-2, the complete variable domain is GAGVSQSPRYKVTKRGQDVALRCDPISGHVSLYWYRQALGQGPEFLTYFNYEAQQDKSGLPNDRFSAERPEGSISTLTIQRTEQRDSAMYRCASSLEPGTAYGYTFGSGTRLTVV.

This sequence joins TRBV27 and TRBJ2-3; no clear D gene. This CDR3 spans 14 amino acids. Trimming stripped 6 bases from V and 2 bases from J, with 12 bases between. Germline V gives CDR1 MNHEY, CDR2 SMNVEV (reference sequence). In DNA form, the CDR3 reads TGTGCCAGCAGCCTCCGGAGAACCACAGATACGCAGTATTTT. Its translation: CASSLRRTTDTQYF.

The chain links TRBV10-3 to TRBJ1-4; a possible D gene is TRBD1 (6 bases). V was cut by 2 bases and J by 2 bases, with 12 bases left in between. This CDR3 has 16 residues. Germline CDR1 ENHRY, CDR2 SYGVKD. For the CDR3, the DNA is TGTGCCATCAGTGAGCTTCCCGGACAGACTAATGAAAAACTGTTTTTT. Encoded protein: CAISELPGQTNEKLFF.

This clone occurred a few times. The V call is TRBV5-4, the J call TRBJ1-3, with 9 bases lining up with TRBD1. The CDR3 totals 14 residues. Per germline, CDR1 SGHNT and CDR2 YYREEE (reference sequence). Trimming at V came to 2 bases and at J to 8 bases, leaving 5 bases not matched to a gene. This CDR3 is CASSLQGAGDTIYF. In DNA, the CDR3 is TGTGCCAGCAGCTTACAGGGGGCGGGGGACACCATATATTTT.

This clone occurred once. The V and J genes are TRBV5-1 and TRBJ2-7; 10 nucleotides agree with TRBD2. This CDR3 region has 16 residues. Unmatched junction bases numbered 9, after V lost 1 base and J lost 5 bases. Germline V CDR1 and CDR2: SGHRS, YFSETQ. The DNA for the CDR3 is TGCGCCAGCAGCTTGACCCTAGCGGGAGAAACCCACGAGCAGTACTTC. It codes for CASSLTLAGETHEQYF.